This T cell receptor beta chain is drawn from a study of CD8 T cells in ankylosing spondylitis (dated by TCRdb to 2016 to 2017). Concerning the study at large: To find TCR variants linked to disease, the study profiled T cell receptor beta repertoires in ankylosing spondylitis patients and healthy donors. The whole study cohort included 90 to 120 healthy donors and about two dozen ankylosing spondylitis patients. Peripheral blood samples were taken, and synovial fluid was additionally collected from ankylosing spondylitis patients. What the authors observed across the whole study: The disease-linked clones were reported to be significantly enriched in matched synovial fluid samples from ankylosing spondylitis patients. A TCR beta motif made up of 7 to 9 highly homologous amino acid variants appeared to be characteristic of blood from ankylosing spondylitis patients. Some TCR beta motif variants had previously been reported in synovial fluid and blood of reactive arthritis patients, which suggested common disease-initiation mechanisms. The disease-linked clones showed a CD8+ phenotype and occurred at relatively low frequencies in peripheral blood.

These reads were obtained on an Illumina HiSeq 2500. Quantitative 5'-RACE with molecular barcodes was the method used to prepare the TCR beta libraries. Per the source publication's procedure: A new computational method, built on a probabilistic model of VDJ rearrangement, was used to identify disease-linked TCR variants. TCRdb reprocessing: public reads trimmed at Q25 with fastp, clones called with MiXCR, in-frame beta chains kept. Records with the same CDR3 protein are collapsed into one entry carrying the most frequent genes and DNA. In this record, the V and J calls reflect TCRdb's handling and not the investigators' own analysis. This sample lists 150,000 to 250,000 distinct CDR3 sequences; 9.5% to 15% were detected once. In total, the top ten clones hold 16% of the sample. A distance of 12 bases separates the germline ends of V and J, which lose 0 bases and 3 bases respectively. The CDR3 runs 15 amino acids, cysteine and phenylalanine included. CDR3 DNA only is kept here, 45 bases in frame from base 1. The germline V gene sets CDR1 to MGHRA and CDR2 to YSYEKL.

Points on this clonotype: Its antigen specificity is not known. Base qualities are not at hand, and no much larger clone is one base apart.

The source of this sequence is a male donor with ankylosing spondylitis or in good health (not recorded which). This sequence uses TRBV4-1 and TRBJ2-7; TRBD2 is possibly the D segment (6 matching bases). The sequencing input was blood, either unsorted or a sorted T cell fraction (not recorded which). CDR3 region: CASSQELAEYYEQYF. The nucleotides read TGCGCCAGCAGCCAAGAGTTAGCGGAATACTACGAGCAGTACTTC.